The clone carrying this T cell receptor (beta chain) occurred once. It may be a read error: a sequence one base away is much more abundant. This specimen belongs to a study of regulatory T cells in long-lasting Graves disease. Time point denoted: newly diagnosed GD, antithyroid drugs for less than 3 months. The authors made the TCR library using RNA they extracted from PBMCs. Trimming at V came to 4 bases and at J to 2 bases, leaving 10 bases not matched to a gene. Per the germline V gene, CDR1 is SGHRS and CDR2 is YFSETQ. CDR3 length equals 17 residues. With iRepertoire HTBI primers and Arm-PCR of CDR3 regions, TCR beta libraries were built. Via MiXCR, TCRdb re-called the multiplex PCR reads, giving one row per CDR3 protein. The table includes almost 450,000 distinct CDR3 sequences, about 15% detected once. Separately, the same data were catalogued under a study of T cells in Graves' hyperthyroidism and ophthalmopathy. This second study notes: Most clonotypes expanded in thyroid above 0.001 were likewise present in blood.

The receptor's source is a woman younger than 45 with Graves disease. The chain combines TRBV5-1 with TRBJ2-7, with 12 bases that match TRBD1. Sequenced here: peripheral blood mononuclear cells (PBMCs), sampled at new diagnosis, from a patient treated with antithyroid drugs. CDR3 DNA: TGCGCCAGCAGCGGGGGACAGGGGGCGGGAGCGCCCTACGAGCAGTACTTC. Its translation: CASSGGQGAGAPYEQYF.